This T cell receptor beta chain derives from a study of post-analysis software for immune sequencing data. On the study more broadly: In terms of disease course, relapsing-remitting, secondary progressive and progressive-relapsing multiple sclerosis were included. Study outcomes and limitations: There were five or six TRBV segments more frequent in patients than controls, and TRBV5-6, TRBV5-1 and TRBV20-1 were among them. By F measure, strong co-clustering occurred among samples prepared in the same batch. Compared against controls, patients with multiple sclerosis displayed significantly lower normalized Chao1 diversity.

Trimming took 6 bases from V and 9 from J, leaving 14 bases between them. This CDR3 comprises 12 residues. Germline CDR1 and CDR2: MNHNY and SVGAGI (reference sequence). The authors incorporated unique molecular identifiers into the TCR beta cDNA libraries. The source material, about 0.9 to 11 million T cells, gave rise to 510,000 or so cDNA molecules. One entry per CDR3 protein, called by TCRdb with MiXCR from the PCR reads. Among hundreds of thousands of distinct CDR3 sequences listed, around 27% were seen once. Only a few counts were recorded for this clonotype. Its target is not known. The TCR comes from a girl aged 5 to 17 with multiple sclerosis. The sequencing input was blood. The chain joins TRBV6-6 to TRBJ2-5; D tentatively reads TRBD1 or TRBD2 (5 bases each). DNA of the CDR3: TGTGCCAGCAGCACGGGACCTTCGGCCCAGTACTTC. It encodes CASSTGPSAQYF.